This T cell receptor beta chain derives from a study of blood T cell repertoires in COVID-19. The germline V gene encodes CDR1 SGHRS and CDR2 YFSETQ. This CDR3 contains 17 residues. J was trimmed by 2 bases and V by 4 bases; bases with no gene match: 7. Repertoires were generated with immunoSEQ multiplex PCR, while TCRdb's copy carries only in-frame clones and drops some. The sample carries approximately 200,000 clones, roughly four fifths recorded once. The chain has TRBV5-1 and TRBJ2-3; 13 bases match TRBD2. This clonotype was sampled from a man aged 35 to 55 who had recovered from COVID-19. The sequencing input was PBMCs or T cells enriched from blood (not recorded which). In nucleotides, the CDR3 is TGCGCCAGCAGCAGACTAGCGGGGGGCGGGAACACAGATACGCAGTATTTT. Protein product: CASSRLAGGGNTDTQYF.